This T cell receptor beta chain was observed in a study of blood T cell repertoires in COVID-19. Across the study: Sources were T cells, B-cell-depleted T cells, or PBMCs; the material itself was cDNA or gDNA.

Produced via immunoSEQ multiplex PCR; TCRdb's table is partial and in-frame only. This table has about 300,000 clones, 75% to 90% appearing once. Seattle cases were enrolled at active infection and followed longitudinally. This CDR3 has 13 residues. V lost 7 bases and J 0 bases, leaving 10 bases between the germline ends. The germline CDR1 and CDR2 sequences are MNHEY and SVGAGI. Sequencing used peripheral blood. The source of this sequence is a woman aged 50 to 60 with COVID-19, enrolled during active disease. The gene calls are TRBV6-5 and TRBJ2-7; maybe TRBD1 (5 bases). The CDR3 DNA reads TGTGCCAGCAAAGGACACAGCTCCTACGAGCAGTACTTC. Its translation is CASKGHSSYEQYF.